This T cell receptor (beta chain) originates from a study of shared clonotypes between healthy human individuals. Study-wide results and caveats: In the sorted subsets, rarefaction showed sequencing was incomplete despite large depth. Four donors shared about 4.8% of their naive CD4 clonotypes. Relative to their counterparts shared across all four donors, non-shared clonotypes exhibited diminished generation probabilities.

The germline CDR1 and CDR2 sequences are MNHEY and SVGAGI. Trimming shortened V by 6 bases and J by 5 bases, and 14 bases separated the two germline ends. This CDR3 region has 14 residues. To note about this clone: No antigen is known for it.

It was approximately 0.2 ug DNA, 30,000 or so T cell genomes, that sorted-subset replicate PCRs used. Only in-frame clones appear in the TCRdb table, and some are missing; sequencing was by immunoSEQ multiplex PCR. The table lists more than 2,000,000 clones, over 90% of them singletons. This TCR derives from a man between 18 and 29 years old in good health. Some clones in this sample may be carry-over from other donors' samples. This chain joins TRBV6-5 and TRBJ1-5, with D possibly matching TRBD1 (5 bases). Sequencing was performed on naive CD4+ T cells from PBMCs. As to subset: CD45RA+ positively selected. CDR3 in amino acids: CASSRNGGHQPQHF. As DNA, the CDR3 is TGTGCCAGCAGCCGAAATGGGGGTCATCAGCCCCAGCATTTT.